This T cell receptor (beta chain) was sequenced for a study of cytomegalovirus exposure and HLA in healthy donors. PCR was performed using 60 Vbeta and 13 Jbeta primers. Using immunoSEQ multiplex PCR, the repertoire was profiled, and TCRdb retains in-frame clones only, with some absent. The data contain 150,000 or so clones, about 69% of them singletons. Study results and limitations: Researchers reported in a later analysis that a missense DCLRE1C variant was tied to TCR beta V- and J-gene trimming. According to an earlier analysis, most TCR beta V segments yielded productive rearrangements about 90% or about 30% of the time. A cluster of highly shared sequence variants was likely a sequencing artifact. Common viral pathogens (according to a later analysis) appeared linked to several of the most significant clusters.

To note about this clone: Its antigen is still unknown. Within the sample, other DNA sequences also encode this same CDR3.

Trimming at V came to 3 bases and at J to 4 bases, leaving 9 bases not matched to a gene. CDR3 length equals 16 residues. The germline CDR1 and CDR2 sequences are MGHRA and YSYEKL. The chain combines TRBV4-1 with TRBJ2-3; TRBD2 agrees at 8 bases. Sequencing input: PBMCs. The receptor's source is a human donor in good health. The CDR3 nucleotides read TGCGCCAGCAGCCAGGGTTTCGGGGGGGCCCCAGATACGCAGTATTTT. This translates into CASSQGFGGAPDTQYF.